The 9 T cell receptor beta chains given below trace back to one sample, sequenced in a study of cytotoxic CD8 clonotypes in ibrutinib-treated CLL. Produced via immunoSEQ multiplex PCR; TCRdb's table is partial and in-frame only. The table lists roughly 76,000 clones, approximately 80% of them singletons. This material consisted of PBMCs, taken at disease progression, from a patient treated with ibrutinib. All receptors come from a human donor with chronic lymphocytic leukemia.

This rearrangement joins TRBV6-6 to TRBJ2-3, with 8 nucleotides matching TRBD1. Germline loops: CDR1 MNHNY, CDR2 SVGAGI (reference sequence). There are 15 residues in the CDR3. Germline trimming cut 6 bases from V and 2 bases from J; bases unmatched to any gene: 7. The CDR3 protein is CASRPGQGYTDTQYF. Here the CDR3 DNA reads TGTGCCAGCAGACCCGGACAGGGCTACACAGATACGCAGTATTTT.

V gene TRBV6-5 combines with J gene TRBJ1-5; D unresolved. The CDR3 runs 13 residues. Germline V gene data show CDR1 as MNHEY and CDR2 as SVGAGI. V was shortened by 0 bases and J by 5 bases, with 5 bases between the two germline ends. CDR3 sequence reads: CASSYSKHQPQHF. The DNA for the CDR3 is TGTGCCAGCAGTTACTCGAAGCATCAGCCCCAGCATTTT.

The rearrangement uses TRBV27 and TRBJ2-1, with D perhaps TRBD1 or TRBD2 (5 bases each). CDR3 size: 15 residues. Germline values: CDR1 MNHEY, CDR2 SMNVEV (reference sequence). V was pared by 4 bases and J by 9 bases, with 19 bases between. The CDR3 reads CASSYMLGVGSEQFF. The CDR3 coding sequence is TGTGCCAGCAGTTATATGTTGGGGGTTGGGAGTGAGCAGTTCTTC.

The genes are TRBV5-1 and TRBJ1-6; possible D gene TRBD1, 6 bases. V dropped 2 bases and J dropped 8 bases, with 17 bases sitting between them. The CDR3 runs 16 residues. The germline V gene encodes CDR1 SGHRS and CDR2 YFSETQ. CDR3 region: CASSLTGQRKDSPLHF. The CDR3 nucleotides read TGCGCCAGCAGCTTAACAGGACAGAGAAAGGATTCACCCCTCCACTTT. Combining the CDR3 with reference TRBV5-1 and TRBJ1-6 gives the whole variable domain KAGVTQTPRYLIKTRGQQVTLSCSPISGHRSVSWYQQTPGQGLQFLFEYFSETQRNKGNFPGRFSGRQFSNSRSEMNVSTLELGDSALYLCASSLTGQRKDSPLHFGNGTRLTVT.

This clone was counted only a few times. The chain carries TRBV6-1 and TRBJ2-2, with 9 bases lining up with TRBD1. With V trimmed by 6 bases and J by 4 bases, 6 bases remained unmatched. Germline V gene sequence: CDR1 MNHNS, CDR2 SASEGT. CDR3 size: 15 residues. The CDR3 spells CASRPRDRVTGELFF. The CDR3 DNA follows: TGTGCCAGCAGGCCCCGGGACAGGGTCACCGGGGAGCTGTTTTTT.

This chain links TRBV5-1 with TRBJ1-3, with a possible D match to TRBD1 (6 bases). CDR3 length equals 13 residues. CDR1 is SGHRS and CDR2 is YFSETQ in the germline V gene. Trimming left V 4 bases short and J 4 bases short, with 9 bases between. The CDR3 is CASSAGVGNTIYF. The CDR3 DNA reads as TGCGCCAGCAGCGCAGGGGTAGGAAACACCATATATTTT.

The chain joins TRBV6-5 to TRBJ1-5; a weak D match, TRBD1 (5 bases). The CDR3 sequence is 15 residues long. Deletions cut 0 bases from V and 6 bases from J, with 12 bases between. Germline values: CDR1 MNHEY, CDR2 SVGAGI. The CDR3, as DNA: TGTGCCAGCAGTTACTCTTTCAGGGCGGCTCAGCCCCAGCATTTT. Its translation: CASSYSFRAAQPQHF.

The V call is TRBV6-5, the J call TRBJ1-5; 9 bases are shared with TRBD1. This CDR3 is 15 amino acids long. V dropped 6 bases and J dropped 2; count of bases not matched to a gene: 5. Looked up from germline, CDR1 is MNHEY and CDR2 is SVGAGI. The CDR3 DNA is TGTGCCAGCAGCACCCGGACAGGGGGCAATCAGCCCCAGCATTTT. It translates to CASSTRTGGNQPQHF.

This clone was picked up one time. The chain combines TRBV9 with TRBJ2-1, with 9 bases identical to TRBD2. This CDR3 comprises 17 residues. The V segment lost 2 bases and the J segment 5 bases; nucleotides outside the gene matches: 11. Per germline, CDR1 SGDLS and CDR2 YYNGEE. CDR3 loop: CASSVGSSGNWDNEQFF. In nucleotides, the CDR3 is TGTGCCAGCAGCGTCGGATCTAGCGGGAATTGGGACAATGAGCAGTTCTTC.